The 20 T cell receptor beta chains below come from one sample, sequenced in a study of T cell repertoires and HLA-DP antigens (dated by TCRdb to about 2018). After roughly 15 days of expansion, cultured CD4+ cells were restimulated for around 25 h with HeLa cells expressing the same allogeneic DPB1. HeLa stimulator cells were retrovirally transduced with HLA-DPA1/DPB1, HLA-DM, invariant chain and CD80 to act as antigen-presenting cells. Libraries were constructed by the immunoSEQ multiplex PCR assay. Drawn from immuneACCESS, this table holds only the in-frame rearrangements with V and J called that TCRdb kept. Clones are partly lost; checked studies trace under half to an unresolved V gene and leave the rest unexplained. The sample includes some 2,400 clones, with 60% to 85% observed a single time. 40% to 60% of the sample is held by the ten biggest clonotypes. The source material was CD137- CD4+ T cells from cultured PBMCs. These receptors all come from a man in his sixties in good health and CMV-seronegative.

The V call is TRBV19, the J call TRBJ1-1; maybe TRBD1 (6 bases). V lost 8 bases and J lost 0, with 16 bases in between. Germline V gene data show CDR1 as LNHDA and CDR2 as SQIVND (reference sequence). This CDR3 is built from 15 residues. The CDR3 DNA reads as TGTGCCAGTCGGGGGGGGGCGCGGGTGAACACTGAAGCTTTCTTT. Translation: CASRGGARVNTEAFF.

In this sample, this clone turned up a few times. The gene calls are TRBV6-1 and TRBJ2-4, with D maybe TRBD2 (6 bases). The ends were cut back, 5 bases at V and 3 bases at J, with 14 bases in the middle. The germline CDR1 and CDR2 sequences are MNHNS and SASEGT. This CDR3 spans 15 amino acids. The CDR3 DNA is TGTGCCAGCAGTCCCTCGGGGGAAGGCAAAAACATTCAGTACTTC. Protein product: CASSPSGEGKNIQYF.

As to this clone: Sequence at one end of the junction differs from germline and may be a read error. The chain links TRBV7-8 to TRBJ2-5, with no clear D. The CDR3 extends over 15 amino acids. Germline loops: CDR1 SGHVS, CDR2 FQNEAQ. The CDR3 DNA reads as TGTGCCAGCAGCGTAGCCATAGGGATCCAAGAGACCCAGTACTTC. Amino acid sequence: CASSVAIGIQETQYF.

The chain is built from TRBV11-2 and TRBJ2-7; TRBD1 might be the D (6 bases). Germline CDR1 reads SGHAT; CDR2 reads FQNNGV. V was cut by 0 bases and J by 3 bases, with 9 bases left in between. The CDR3 is made up of 14 amino acids. CDR3 DNA: TGTGCCAGCAGCTTAGATTACAGGGACTACGAGCAGTACTTC. This encodes CASSLDYRDYEQYF.

This chain joins TRBV7-9 and TRBJ1-5; a possible D gene is TRBD1 (5 bases). Trimming took off 5 bases at V and 5 bases at J, with 22 bases between the two ends. Germline V lookup: CDR1 SEHNR, CDR2 FQNEAQ (reference sequence). The CDR3 sequence is 17 residues long. Written as DNA, the CDR3 is TGTGCCAGCAGCCACGTCGGCGGGGGGTCTCGGGATCAGCCCCAGCATTTT. It is translated as CASSHVGGGSRDQPQHF.

This chain uses TRBV5-1 with TRBJ2-5, with D unclear. CDR3 length: 14 residues. Trimming pared 0 bases from V and 0 bases from J, leaving 6 bases between. CDR1 and CDR2 from the germline V gene are SGHRS and YFSETQ. CDR3 DNA sequence: TGCGCCAGCAGCTTGGCAGTTAACCAAGAGACCCAGTACTTC. This sequence encodes CASSLAVNQETQYF.

The genes are TRBV7-2 and TRBJ2-5; D gene uncertain. V lost 1 base and J 2 bases, leaving 8 bases between the germline ends. Per germline, CDR1 SGHTA and CDR2 FQGNSA. The CDR3 loop spans 14 amino acids. The CDR3 loop is CASSLGREQETQYF. The CDR3 DNA is TGTGCCAGCAGCTTAGGTCGAGAGCAAGAGACCCAGTACTTC. The full variable domain, in which reference TRBV7-2 and TRBJ2-5 provide the parts outside the CDR3, is GAGVSQSPSNKVTEKGKDVELRCDPISGHTALYWYRQSLGQGLEFLIYFQGNSAPDKSGLPSDRFSAERTGGSVSTLTIQRTQQEDSAVYLCASSLGREQETQYFGPGTRLLVL.

The V gene is TRBV11-3, the J gene TRBJ1-5, with no clear D. Deletions cut 2 bases from V and 0 bases from J, with 5 bases between. This CDR3 comprises 14 residues. Germline values: CDR1 SGHNT, CDR2 YENEEA. CDR3 protein: CASSLKTSNQPQHF. In nucleotides, the CDR3 is TGTGCCAGCAGCTTAAAGACTAGCAATCAGCCCCAGCATTTT.

This chain joins TRBV11-1 and TRBJ2-3; D is unresolved. CDR3 size: 14 residues. The germline V and J ends were trimmed by 4 bases and 0 bases, with 8 bases remaining between them. Germline CDR1 SGHAT, CDR2 FQDESV (reference sequence). CDR3 sequence (DNA): TGTGCCAGCAGCTCAGTTCCTAGCACAGATACGCAGTATTTT. The encoded protein is CASSSVPSTDTQYF.

The chain links TRBV29-1 to TRBJ1-1; 11 bases are a match to TRBD1. This CDR3 region has 14 residues. V trimming: 7 bases; J trimming: 1 base; junction bases outside the gene matches: 5. Germline CDR1 is SQVTM and CDR2 is ANQGSEA. The DNA of the CDR3 is TGCAGCGCCAGGGGGACAGGGGGGAACACTGAAGCTTTCTTT. Amino acids: CSARGTGGNTEAFF.

In its sample, this clone was seen once. The chain has TRBV6-6 and TRBJ1-2; 7 nucleotides align to TRBD1. Trimming removed 8 bases from V and 4 bases from J; junction bases left unmatched: 10. Germline assignment: CDR1 MNHNY and CDR2 SVGAGI (reference sequence). This CDR3 is built from 14 residues. The CDR3 DNA reads TGTGCCAGCCAGCCGGGACAGAGGGTCTATGGCTACACCTTC. This gives the protein CASQPGQRVYGYTF.

The chain joins TRBV11-2 to TRBJ1-1; D is uncertain. The CDR3 loop spans 15 amino acids. The germline gives CDR1 SGHAT, CDR2 FQNNGV. The V and J ends lost 0 bases and 0 bases respectively, with 8 bases between them. The CDR3 DNA follows: TGTGCCAGCAGCTTAGACGGGTCAGTGAACACTGAAGCTTTCTTT. This gives the protein CASSLDGSVNTEAFF.

This chain uses TRBV9 with TRBJ2-5; 12 nucleotides align to TRBD2. Germline trimming cut 3 bases from V and 3 bases from J; bases unmatched to any gene: 6. Germline assignment: CDR1 SGDLS and CDR2 YYNGEE. The CDR3 has 16 residues. The CDR3 nucleotides read TGTGCCAGCAGCGGAGTGACTAGCGGGAGTGAAGAGACCCAGTACTTC. This gives the protein CASSGVTSGSEETQYF.

The chain is built from TRBV19 and TRBJ1-5; D unclear. Germline-derived CDR1 and CDR2 are LNHDA and SQIVND (reference sequence). The V end was cut by 8 bases, the J end by 0 bases, with 8 bases between. This CDR3 has 13 residues. The CDR3 region has the DNA TGTGCCAGTGGTCTGTCTAGCAATCAGCCCCAGCATTTT. The encoded protein is CASGLSSNQPQHF.

This CDR3 reads CASSVPREFGSYEQYV. The CDR3 DNA reads as TGTGCCAGCAGCGTACCCCGTGAATTCGGGAGCTACGAGCAGTACGTC. The chain combines TRBV9 with TRBJ2-7; TRBD2 is a possible D gene (6 bases). Trimming took off 1 base at V and 3 bases at J, with 17 bases between the two ends. Germline V lookup: CDR1 SGDLS, CDR2 YYNGEE. This CDR3 spans 16 amino acids.

The genes are TRBV6-1 and TRBJ1-6; the D gene is possibly TRBD1 (6 bases). This CDR3 is built from 19 residues. Trimming removed 1 base from V and 0 bases from J, with 16 bases in between. Germline V gives CDR1 MNHNS, CDR2 SASEGT. The CDR3 here is CASSEGRGTWSSYNSPLHF. CDR3 DNA sequence: TGTGCCAGCAGTGAAGGTAGGGGGACATGGAGCTCCTATAATTCACCCCTCCACTTT.

The rearrangement joins TRBV7-9 to TRBJ2-5; 14 bases are a match to TRBD2. The ends lost 7 bases at V and 1 base at J; junction bases unmatched: 8. Looked up from germline, CDR1 is SEHNR and CDR2 is FQNEAQ (reference sequence). The CDR3 is made up of 17 amino acids. CDR3 nucleotides: TGTGCCAGCACCCAAGGACTAGCGGGAGGTCCCCAAGAGACCCAGTACTTC. Translating it yields CASTQGLAGGPQETQYF.

This CDR3 is CASSLGAYEQYV. CDR3 DNA sequence: TGTGCCAGCAGCTTAGGCGCCTACGAGCAGTACGTC. V usage is TRBV13 and J usage is TRBJ2-7, with unresolved D. Germline lookup yields CDR1 PRHDT and CDR2 FYEKMQ (reference sequence). The CDR3 has 12 amino acids. V shed 0 bases and J shed 2 bases, with 2 bases lying between them.

The sample holds a few counts of this clone. This rearrangement joins TRBV11-3 to TRBJ2-5; D is tentatively TRBD1 or TRBD2 (6 bases each). This CDR3 comprises 15 residues. Germline V lookup: CDR1 SGHNT, CDR2 YENEEA. Trimming took 7 bases from V and 3 from J, leaving 18 bases between them. CDR3 loop: CASNLQGGREETQYF. CDR3 coding DNA: TGTGCCAGCAACCTACAGGGAGGTCGGGAAGAGACCCAGTACTTC.

In DNA, the CDR3 is TGTGCCAGCAGTGACTCTTATTCGGGGAAGAACAGAGGAAAAGCTTTCTTT. Amino acids: CASSDSYSGKNRGKAFF. The chain joins TRBV6-4 to TRBJ1-1; D ambiguous. CDR1 MRHNA and CDR2 SNTAGT come from the germline V gene. This CDR3 has 17 residues. V was pared by 0 bases and J by 9 bases, with 23 bases between.